Presented here are 18 T cell receptor beta chains from one specimen sequenced in a study of T cell clonality in common variable immunodeficiency. This table comes from immunoSEQ multiplex PCR, and its TCRdb copy is limited to in-frame clones, with some not included. Captured here are 40,000 to 50,000 clones, none seen once; the top ten comprise approximately 6.3%. The sequenced material came from peripheral blood mononuclear cells. The receptor source for this set is a person aged 18-70 years in good health.

This clone was recorded at least ten times. This CDR3 reads CSVDGGYTF. The CDR3 bases that were read are TGCAGCGTTGACGGGGGC. The chain has TRBV29-1 and TRBJ1-2; D is ambiguous. The read ends 3 residues shy of where the CDR3 ends; the end is completed using the germline J gene. CDR1 is SQVTM and CDR2 is ANQGSEA in the germline V gene. The CDR3 runs to 9 residues.

This clone was counted only a few times. The read ends 3 residues shy of where the CDR3 ends; the end is completed using the germline J gene. The J gene is TRBJ1-2, the V gene TRBV6-2 or TRBV6-3, with TRBD1 as a possible D gene (6 bases). The CDR3 length is 14 residues. CDR1 and CDR2 from the germline V gene are MNHEY and SVGEGT. CDR3: CASRSPGGAYDYTF. The DNA read from the CDR3 is TGTGCCAGCAGGTCCCCGGGGGGGGCCTACGAC.

This clone was recorded many times. The sequence runs out 3 residues before the end of the CDR3; the remainder is reconstructed from the germline J gene. The chain recombines TRBV7-9 with TRBJ2-7, with D possibly being TRBD2 (5 bases). The CDR3 totals 14 residues. In germline, CDR1 is SEHNR, CDR2 FQNEAQ (reference sequence). The V and J ends lost 5 bases and 3 bases respectively, with 14 bases between them. CDR3 residues: CASSLLSGDYEQYF. CDR3 bases read: TGTGCCAGCAGCCTTCTTTCCGGGGACTACGAG.

This clone was counted at least ten times. The read ends 3 residues before the CDR3 terminus; that terminus is restored from the germline J gene. This chain connects TRBV10-3 to TRBJ1-1, with 7 bases matching TRBD1. The germline V gene encodes CDR1 ENHRY and CDR2 SYGVKD. This CDR3 has 14 residues. V shed 8 bases, J shed 1 base, and the junction held 7 bases outside the gene matches. CDR3 amino acids: CAIRRDSGNTEAFF. The sequenced part of the CDR3 DNA is TGTGCCATCCGTAGGGACAGCGGGAACACTGAA.

This clone was seen at least ten times. The CDR3 end falls 3 residues outside the read, so it is completed with the germline J gene. The chain links TRBV28 to TRBJ1-2; D unresolved. This CDR3 is 13 amino acids long. Germline CDR1 and CDR2: MDHEN and SYDVKM. CDR3 amino acids: CASSLGLLEGYTF. The part of the CDR3 DNA that was read is TGTGCCAGCAGTCTTGGACTACTCGAGGGC.

This clone came up many times. The missing CDR3 end, 3 residues past where the read stops, is filled in from the germline J gene. The V gene is TRBV7-2, the J gene TRBJ1-2; D is possibly TRBD1 (6 bases). V lost 0 bases to trimming and J lost 5 bases, with 13 bases between them. Germline-derived CDR1 and CDR2 are SGHTA and FQGNSA. The CDR3 loop spans 15 amino acids. CDR3 bases read: TGTGCCAGCAGCTTAGCGCTCCCAGGGGCGTATGGC. Protein sequence: CASSLALPGAYG. The full CDR3 protein is CASSLALPGAYGYTF.

This clone occurred a few times. The read ends 3 residues before the CDR3 terminus; that terminus is restored from the germline J gene. V gene TRBV18 combines with J gene TRBJ2-3, with 7 bases fitting TRBD1. The CDR3 is made up of 15 amino acids. Germline V CDR1 and CDR2: KGHSH, LQKENI. CDR3 bases read: TGTGCCAGCTCCCTCCTCGGGACAGCCCAAGAGACG. Amino acids: CASSLLGTAQET. From start to end, the CDR3 is CASSLLGTAQETQYF.

Here the CDR3 reads CASSIGKSSYDYTF. Incomplete CDR3 DNA: TGTGCCAGTAGTATAGGAAAGAGCTCCTACGAC. The chain has TRBV19 and TRBJ1-2; D is undetermined. Read data end 3 residues before the CDR3 end; the end is taken from the germline J gene. The CDR3 totals 14 residues. In germline, CDR1 is LNHDA, CDR2 SQIVND (reference sequence).

The sample holds many counts of this clone. The CDR3 is cut off 3 residues early in the read; its end comes from the germline J gene. The V call is TRBV19, the J call TRBJ1-6; 7 nucleotides align to TRBD1. CDR1 LNHDA and CDR2 SQIVND come from the germline V gene (reference sequence). V trimming: 5 bases; J trimming: 9 bases; junction bases outside the gene matches: 10. CDR3 length: 15 amino acids. The CDR3 loop reads CASSRFQGEFSPLHF. The sequenced CDR3 bases are TGTGCCAGTAGTCGTTTTCAGGGGGAATTTTCACCC.

This clone was observed at least ten times. The read ends 3 residues shy of where the CDR3 ends; the end is completed using the germline J gene. V usage is TRBV20-1 and J usage is TRBJ1-5; 8 bases map to TRBD1. Germline CDR1 reads DFQATT; CDR2 reads SNEGSKA (reference sequence). The CDR3 totals 17 residues. Trimming took 2 bases from V and 0 from J; bases not matched to a gene: 9. The sequenced part of the CDR3 DNA is TGCAGTGCTAGACCTGGGGACAGGAAGACTAGCAATCAGCCC. This gives the protein CSARPGDRKTSNQP. The whole CDR3 reads CSARPGDRKTSNQPQHF.

This clone occurred a few times. A clone one base away is much larger, so this may be a read error. The CDR3 is cut off 3 residues early in the read; its end comes from the germline J gene. Other DNA sequences in the same sample also yield this CDR3. The chain joins TRBV7-9 to TRBJ2-1, with D perhaps matching TRBD2 (6 bases). The germline CDR1 and CDR2 sequences are SEHNR and FQNEAQ (reference sequence). The CDR3 consists of 13 residues. V was shortened by 5 bases and J by 7 bases, with 12 bases between the two germline ends. The CDR3 DNA, read in part, is TGTGCCAGCAGCCTCGGGGGTCATAATGAG. Encoded protein: CASSLGGHNE. In full, the CDR3 is CASSLGGHNEQFF. The full variable domain, completed using reference TRBV7-9 and TRBJ2-1, is DTGVSQNPRHKITKRGQNVTFRCDPISEHNRLYWYRQTLGQGPEFLTYFQNEAQLEKSRLLSDRFSAERPKGSFSTLEIQRTEQGDSAMYLCASSLGGHNEQFFGPGTRLTVL.

This clone occurred many times. The read terminates 3 residues before the CDR3 end, so the remaining end is supplied by the germline J gene. The chain recombines TRBV7-2 with TRBJ2-7; unclear D gene. V lost 0 bases to trimming and J lost 3 bases, with 12 bases between them. The CDR3 extends over 15 amino acids. Germline lookup yields CDR1 SGHTA and CDR2 FQGNSA. The CDR3 here is CASSLALGRSYEQYF. The sequenced CDR3 bases are TGTGCCAGCAGCTTAGCGCTCGGCAGGAGCTACGAG. Based on the CDR3 plus reference TRBV7-2 and TRBJ2-7, the full variable domain is GAGVSQSPSNKVTEKGKDVELRCDPISGHTALYWYRQSLGQGLEFLIYFQGNSAPDKSGLPSDRFSAERTGGSVSTLTIQRTQQEDSAVYLCASSLALGRSYEQYFGPGTRLTVT.

This clone was seen many times. Read data end 3 residues before the CDR3 end; the end is taken from the germline J gene. The J gene is TRBJ2-2, the V gene TRBV6-2 or TRBV6-3; D not resolved. Trimming took off 2 bases at V and 2 bases at J, with 3 bases between the two ends. The germline V gene encodes CDR1 MNHEY and CDR2 SVGEGT. The CDR3 totals 13 residues. The covered CDR3 bases are TGTGCCAGCAGTTACCAAAACACCGGGGAG. Protein product: CASSYQNTGE. The whole CDR3 sequence is CASSYQNTGELFF.

By proportion, this clone is large. The read is 3 residues too short to cover the CDR3 end, so that end is filled in from the germline J gene. V and J are TRBV7-9 and TRBJ2-2, with D possibly matching TRBD1 (6 bases). The CDR3 is 14 residues long. Trimming took 3 bases from V and 7 from J, leaving 12 bases between them. The germline V gene encodes CDR1 SEHNR and CDR2 FQNEAQ (reference sequence). This CDR3 is CASSFTQGIGELFF. CDR3 DNA (partial): TGTGCCAGCAGCTTCACACAGGGTATCGGGGAG.

This clone was counted at least ten times. The DNA ends 3 residues before the CDR3 does, and the rest of the CDR3 is filled in from the germline J gene. The V call is TRBV19, the J call TRBJ1-5, with D tentatively TRBD1 (5 bases). Trimming removed 5 bases from V and 2 bases from J, with 13 bases in between. This CDR3 region has 15 residues. CDR1 and CDR2 from the germline V gene are LNHDA and SQIVND (reference sequence). The CDR3 spells CASSRGEWGNQPQHF. The covered CDR3 bases are TGTGCCAGTAGTCGGGGGGAATGGGGCAATCAGCCC.

This clone was seen repeatedly, ten times or more. The read ends 3 residues before the CDR3 terminus; that terminus is restored from the germline J gene. The rearrangement links TRBV4-1 to TRBJ1-4; a possible D gene is TRBD1 (5 bases). This CDR3 is 15 amino acids long. Looked up from germline, CDR1 is MGHRA and CDR2 is YSYEKL. V lost 3 bases, J lost 5 bases, and 13 bases lay in between. The sequenced CDR3 bases are TGCGCCAGCAGCCACGACAGCGGGGGGAATGAAAAA. Protein sequence: CASSHDSGGNEK. Given in full, the CDR3 is CASSHDSGGNEKLFF.

This clone was seen many times. The read halts 3 residues ahead of the CDR3 end, with the missing end drawn from the germline J gene. The chain has TRBV5-1 and TRBJ1-2; perhaps TRBD1 as D (6 bases). Trimming removed 2 bases from V and 2 bases from J, with 13 bases in between. The germline V gene encodes CDR1 SGHRS and CDR2 YFSETQ. This CDR3 contains 15 residues. The DNA read from the CDR3 is TGCGCCAGCAGCTTAGCAGAGCAGGGGAACTATGGC. It codes for CASSLAEQGNYG. The full CDR3 protein reads CASSLAEQGNYGYTF.

This clone occurred many times. Read sequence stops 3 residues before the CDR3 end, and the germline J gene provides the missing end. The V call is TRBV6-2 or TRBV6-3, the J call TRBJ2-4, with 9 bases identical to TRBD1. The ends lost 2 bases at V and 1 base at J; junction bases unmatched: 3. The CDR3 covers 16 residues. Germline-derived CDR1 and CDR2 are MNHEY and SVGEGT. The CDR3 DNA, read in part, is TGTGCCAGCAGTTACCGGACAGGGGAGGCCAAAAACATT. Its translation: CASSYRTGEAKNI. The whole CDR3 is CASSYRTGEAKNIQYF.